The clone carrying this TCR beta chain was detected many times. V lost 8 bases and J lost 2, with 16 bases in between. The CDR3 contains 13 residues. Germline assignment: CDR1 DFQATT and CDR2 SNEGSKA (reference sequence). Establishment of the diagnosis relied upon clinical symptoms, serum thyroxine, TRAb, thyroid ultrasound and orbital computed tomography. Investigators amplified TCR beta CDR3 regions from RNA transcripts. After a first-round RT-PCR with HTBI primers, a second-round multiplex PCR was run. From the multiplex PCR reads, TCRdb called clonotypes with MiXCR, one entry per CDR3 protein. The profile shows some 360,000 distinct CDR3 sequences, approximately 18% of them singletons. This sample stems from a study of Graves' ophthalmopathy and Graves' hyperthyroidism.

The chain carries TRBV20-1 and TRBJ2-7, with TRBD1 as a possible D gene (6 bases). Source material: peripheral blood. The clonotype comes from an adult woman with stable Graves' hyperthyroidism. CDR3 sequence (DNA): TGCAGTACCGTCCGGGACACAGCCTACGAGCAGTACTTC. It is translated as CSTVRDTAYEQYF.